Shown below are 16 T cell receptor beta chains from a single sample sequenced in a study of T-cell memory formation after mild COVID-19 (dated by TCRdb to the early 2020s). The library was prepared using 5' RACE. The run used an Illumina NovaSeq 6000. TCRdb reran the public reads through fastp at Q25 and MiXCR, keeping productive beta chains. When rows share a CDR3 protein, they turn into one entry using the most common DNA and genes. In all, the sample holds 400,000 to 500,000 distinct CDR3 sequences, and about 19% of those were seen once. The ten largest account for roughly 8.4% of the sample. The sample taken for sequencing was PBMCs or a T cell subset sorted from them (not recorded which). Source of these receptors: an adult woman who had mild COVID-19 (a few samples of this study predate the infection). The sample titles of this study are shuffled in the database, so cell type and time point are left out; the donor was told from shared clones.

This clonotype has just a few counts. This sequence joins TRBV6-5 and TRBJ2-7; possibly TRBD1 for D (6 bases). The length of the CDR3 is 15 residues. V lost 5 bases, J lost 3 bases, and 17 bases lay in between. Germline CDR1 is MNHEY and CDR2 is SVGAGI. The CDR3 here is CASSGGSGSIYEQYF. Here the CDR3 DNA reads TGTGCCAGCAGTGGGGGCAGCGGATCGATCTACGAGCAGTACTTC.

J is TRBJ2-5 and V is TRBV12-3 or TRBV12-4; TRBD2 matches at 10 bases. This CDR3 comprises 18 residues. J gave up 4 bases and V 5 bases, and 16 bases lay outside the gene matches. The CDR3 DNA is TGTGCCAGCAGTCAAAGGTCCAGCGGGGGGGCCAGTCGAGAGACCCAGTACTTC. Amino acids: CASSQRSSGGASRETQYF.

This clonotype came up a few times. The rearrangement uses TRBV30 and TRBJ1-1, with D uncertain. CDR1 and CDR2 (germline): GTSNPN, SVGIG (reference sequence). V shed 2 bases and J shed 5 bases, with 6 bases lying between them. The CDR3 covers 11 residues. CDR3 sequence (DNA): TGTGCCTGGAGTTTATTAACTGAAGCTTTCTTT. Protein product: CAWSLLTEAFF.

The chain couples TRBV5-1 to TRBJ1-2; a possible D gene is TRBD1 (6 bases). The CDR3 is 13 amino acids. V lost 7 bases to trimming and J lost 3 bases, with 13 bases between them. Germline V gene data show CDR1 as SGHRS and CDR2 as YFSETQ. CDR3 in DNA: TGCGCCAGCTTTACGGACAGTTACTATGGCTACACCTTC. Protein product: CASFTDSYYGYTF.

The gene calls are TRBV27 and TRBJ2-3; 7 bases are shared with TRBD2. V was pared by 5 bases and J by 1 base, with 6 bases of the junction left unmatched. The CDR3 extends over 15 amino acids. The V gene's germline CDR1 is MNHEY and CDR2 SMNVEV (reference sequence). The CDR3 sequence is CASSGVLARTDTQYF. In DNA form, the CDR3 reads TGTGCCAGCAGTGGGGTACTAGCGCGCACAGATACGCAGTATTTT.

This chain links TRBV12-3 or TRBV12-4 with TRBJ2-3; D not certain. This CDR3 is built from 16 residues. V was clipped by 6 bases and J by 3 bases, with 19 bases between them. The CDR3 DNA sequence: TGTGCCAGCAGCCTTCTTAGAGGCCGCGGTACAGATACGCAGTATTTT. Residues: CASSLLRGRGTDTQYF.

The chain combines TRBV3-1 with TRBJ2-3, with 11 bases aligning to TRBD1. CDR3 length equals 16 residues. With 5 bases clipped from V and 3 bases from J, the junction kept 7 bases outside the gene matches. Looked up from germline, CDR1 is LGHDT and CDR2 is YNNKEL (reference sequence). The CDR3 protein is CASSNAGTGGTDTQYF. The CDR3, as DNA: TGTGCCAGCAGCAACGCCGGGACAGGGGGTACAGATACGCAGTATTTT.

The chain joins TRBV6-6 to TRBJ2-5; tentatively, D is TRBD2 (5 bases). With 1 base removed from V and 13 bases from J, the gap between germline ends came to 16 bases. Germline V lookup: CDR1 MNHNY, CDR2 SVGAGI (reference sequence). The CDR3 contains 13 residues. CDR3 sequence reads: CASSYFERGSGYF. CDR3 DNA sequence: TGTGCCAGCAGTTACTTCGAGCGAGGGTCAGGGTACTTC.

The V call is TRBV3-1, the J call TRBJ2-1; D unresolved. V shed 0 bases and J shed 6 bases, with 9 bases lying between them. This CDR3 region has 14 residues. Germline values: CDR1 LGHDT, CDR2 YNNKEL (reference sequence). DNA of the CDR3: TGTGCCAGCAGCCAAGATTGGTCATCCAATGAGCAGTTCTTC. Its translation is CASSQDWSSNEQFF.

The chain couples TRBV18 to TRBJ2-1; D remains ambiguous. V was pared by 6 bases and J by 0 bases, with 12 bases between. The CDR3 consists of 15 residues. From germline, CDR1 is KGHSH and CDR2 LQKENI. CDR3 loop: CASSPTMSSYNEQFF. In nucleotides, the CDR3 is TGTGCCAGCTCTCCCACCATGAGCTCCTACAATGAGCAGTTCTTC.

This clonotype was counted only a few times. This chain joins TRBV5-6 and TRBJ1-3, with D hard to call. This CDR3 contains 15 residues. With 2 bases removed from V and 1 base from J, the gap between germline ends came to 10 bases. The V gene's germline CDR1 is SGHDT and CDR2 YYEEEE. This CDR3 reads CASSFGMGSGNTIYF. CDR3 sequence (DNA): TGTGCCAGCAGCTTTGGTATGGGTTCTGGAAACACCATATATTTT.

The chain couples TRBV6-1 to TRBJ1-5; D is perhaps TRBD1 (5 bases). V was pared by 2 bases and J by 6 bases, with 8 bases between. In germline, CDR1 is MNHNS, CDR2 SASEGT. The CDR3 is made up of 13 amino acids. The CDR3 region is CASSEWGSQPQHF. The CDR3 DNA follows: TGTGCCAGCAGTGAATGGGGGAGTCAGCCCCAGCATTTT.

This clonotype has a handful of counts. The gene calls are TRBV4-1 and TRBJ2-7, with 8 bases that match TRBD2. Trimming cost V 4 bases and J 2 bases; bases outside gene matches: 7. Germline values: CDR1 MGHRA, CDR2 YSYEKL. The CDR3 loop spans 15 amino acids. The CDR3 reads CASSRLSGGTYEQYF. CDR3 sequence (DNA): TGCGCCAGCAGCCGACTGAGCGGGGGTACCTACGAGCAGTACTTC.

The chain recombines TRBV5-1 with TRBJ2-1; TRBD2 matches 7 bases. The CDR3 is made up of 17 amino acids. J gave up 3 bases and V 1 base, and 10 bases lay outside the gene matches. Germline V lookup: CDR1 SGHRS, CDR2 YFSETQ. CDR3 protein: CASSLLAAAGNYNEQFF. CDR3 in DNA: TGCGCCAGCAGCTTGTTAGCTGCAGCGGGGAACTACAATGAGCAGTTCTTC.

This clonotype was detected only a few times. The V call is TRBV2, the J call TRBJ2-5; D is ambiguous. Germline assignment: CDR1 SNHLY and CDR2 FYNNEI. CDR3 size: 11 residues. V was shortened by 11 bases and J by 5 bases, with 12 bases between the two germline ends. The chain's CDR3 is CAHDWSETQYF. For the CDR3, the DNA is TGTGCCCATGATTGGTCGGAGACCCAGTACTTC.

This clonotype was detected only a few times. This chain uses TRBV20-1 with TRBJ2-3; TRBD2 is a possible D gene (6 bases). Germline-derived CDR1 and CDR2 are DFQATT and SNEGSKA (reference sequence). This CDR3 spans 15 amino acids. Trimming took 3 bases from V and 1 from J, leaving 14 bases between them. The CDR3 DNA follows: TGCAGTGCTAGTGAGTTGGGCGGGGGCACAGATACGCAGTATTTT. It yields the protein CSASELGGGTDTQYF.